The 22 T cell receptor beta chains reported below all come from one sample, sequenced in a study of blood T cell repertoires in COVID-19. Only in-frame clones appear in the TCRdb table, and some are missing; sequencing was by immunoSEQ multiplex PCR. The sample has about 80,000 clones, 70% to 90% seen once. Sequences were obtained from peripheral blood. These receptors all come from an older man with active or convalescent COVID-19.

The gene calls are TRBV5-6 and TRBJ2-1; possibly TRBD2 for D (5 bases). The CDR3 extends over 15 amino acids. Germline V CDR1 and CDR2: SGHDT, YYEEEE. The V gene lost 1 base and the J gene lost 5 bases, with 13 bases spanning the gap. In DNA form, the CDR3 reads TGTGCCAGCAGCTTGTACTCAGACTACCACAATGAGCAGTTCTTC. Protein: CASSLYSDYHNEQFF.

The chain has TRBV3-1 (or the pseudogene TRBV3-2) and TRBJ2-2, with D perhaps TRBD1 (6 bases). V gave up 4 bases and J gave up 1 base, with 7 bases separating them. The germline V gene has CDR1 LGHDT and CDR2 YNNKEL (reference sequence). CDR3 size: 14 residues. The CDR3 nucleotides read TGTGCCAGCAGCCGGACAGAGAACACCGGGGAGCTGTTTTTT. It codes for CASSRTENTGELFF.

The chain has TRBV27 and TRBJ2-3; a possible D gene is TRBD2 (6 bases). Trimming cost V 4 bases and J 11 bases, with 25 bases left between them. This CDR3 region has 16 residues. The V gene's germline CDR1 is MNHEY and CDR2 SMNVEV (reference sequence). The DNA for the CDR3 is TGTGCCAGCAGTTCTATCCTAGGGCTGGGCGGGCGGGAGCAGTATTTT. It specifies CASSSILGLGGREQYF.

This clone was recorded only once. The V and J genes are TRBV14 and TRBJ2-2; D remains unclear. CDR3 length: 14 amino acids. V dropped 4 bases and J dropped 4 bases, with 10 bases sitting between them. Germline CDR1 and CDR2: SGHDN and FVKESK. The CDR3 is CASSPRFGTGELFF. The CDR3 DNA reads as TGTGCCAGCAGCCCGAGATTTGGCACCGGGGAGCTGTTTTTT. The whole variable domain, remainder taken from reference TRBV14 and TRBJ2-2, is EAGVTQFPSHSVIEKGQTVTLRCDPISGHDNLYWYRRVMGKEIKFLLHFVKESKQDESGMPNNRFLAERTGGTYSTLKVQPAELEDSGVYFCASSPRFGTGELFFGEGSRLTVL.

This clone was counted once. The chain employs TRBV7-2 and TRBJ1-1; TRBD1 might be the D (5 bases). With 5 bases removed from V and 6 bases from J, the gap between germline ends came to 16 bases. CDR1 is SGHTA, CDR2 FQGNSA, per germline. This CDR3 is built from 14 residues. The CDR3 reads CASSQGLREAEAFF. The CDR3 DNA sequence: TGTGCCAGCAGCCAAGGACTCAGGGAGGCTGAAGCTTTCTTT.

The genes are TRBV5-1 and TRBJ2-3; no clear D gene. The germline V gene encodes CDR1 SGHRS and CDR2 YFSETQ. There are 16 residues in the CDR3. With 4 bases removed from V and 4 bases from J, the gap between germline ends came to 19 bases. The CDR3 DNA reads TGCGCCAGCAGCACTCAAACCCCATCCCCCCCAGATACGCAGTATTTT. Translating it yields CASSTQTPSPPDTQYF. The variable domain in full, completed from reference TRBV5-1 and TRBJ2-3, reads KAGVTQTPRYLIKTRGQQVTLSCSPISGHRSVSWYQQTPGQGLQFLFEYFSETQRNKGNFPGRFSGRQFSNSRSEMNVSTLELGDSALYLCASSTQTPSPPDTQYFGPGTRLTVL.

V is TRBV6-5 and J is TRBJ2-2; tentatively, D is TRBD1 (6 bases). The V end lost 10 bases, the J end lost 7 bases, and 10 bases lay between the germline ends. This CDR3 contains 11 residues. CDR1 and CDR2 (germline): MNHEY, SVGAGI. In nucleotides, the CDR3 is TGTGCCACCCAGGGACACGGGGAGCTGTTTTTT. Its translation is CATQGHGELFF.

The genes are TRBV18 and TRBJ1-5, with TRBD1 matching over 11 bases. CDR1 KGHSH and CDR2 LQKENI come from the germline V gene. The CDR3 contains 15 residues. With V trimmed by 5 bases and J by 5 bases, 5 bases remained unmatched. CDR3: CASSLGQGVDQPQHF. The CDR3 DNA reads TGTGCCAGCTCATTGGGACAGGGGGTCGATCAGCCCCAGCATTTT. Based on the CDR3 plus reference TRBV18 and TRBJ1-5, the full variable domain is NAGVMQNPRHLVRRRGQEARLRCSPMKGHSHVYWYRQLPEEGLKFMVYLQKENIIDESGMPKERFSAEFPKEGPSILRIQQVVRGDSAAYFCASSLGQGVDQPQHFGDGTRLSIL.

This sequence joins TRBV24-1 and TRBJ1-5, with D tentatively TRBD1 (5 bases). Germline CDR1 is KGHDR and CDR2 is SFDVKD. The CDR3 extends over 15 amino acids. V was trimmed by 12 bases and J by 2 bases, leaving 19 bases between them. For the CDR3, the DNA is TGTGCCCCGAGCGGGGCCTCTGGGGGCAATCAGCCCCAGCATTTT. It specifies CAPSGASGGNQPQHF.

J is TRBJ1-3 and V is TRBV5-1; tentatively, D is TRBD1 (5 bases). The germline V and J ends were trimmed by 4 bases and 1 base, with 12 bases remaining between them. The CDR3 extends over 15 amino acids. Germline V lookup: CDR1 SGHRS, CDR2 YFSETQ. CDR3 loop: CASSELQGSGNTIYF. The CDR3 DNA follows: TGCGCCAGCAGCGAACTCCAGGGTTCTGGAAACACCATATATTTT.

V usage is TRBV3-1 (or the pseudogene TRBV3-2) and J usage is TRBJ2-5; 9 positions match TRBD2. V shed 4 bases, J shed 4 bases, and the junction held 4 bases outside the gene matches. Looked up from germline, CDR1 is LGHDT and CDR2 is YNNKEL (reference sequence). CDR3 length: 14 amino acids. The CDR3, as DNA: TGTGCCAGCAGCCGGAGCGGGGGGCGAGAGACCCAGTACTTC. Protein sequence: CASSRSGGRETQYF.

The V call is TRBV16, the J call TRBJ1-5, with D possibly TRBD1 on 5 matching bases. The V end was cut by 3 bases, the J end by 5 bases, with 14 bases between. The CDR3 is 15 amino acids. From germline, CDR1 is KGHSY and CDR2 FQNENV. The CDR3, as DNA: TGTGCCAGCAGCCATAACGCCGGGGGACATCAGCCCCAGCATTTT. This encodes CASSHNAGGHQPQHF. The full variable domain, rest sourced from reference TRBV16 and TRBJ1-5, is GEEVAQTPKHLVRGEGQKAKLYCAPIKGHSYVFWYQQVLKNEFKFLISFQNENVFDETGMPKERFSAKCLPNSPCSLEIQATKLEDSAVYFCASSHNAGGHQPQHFGDGTRLSIL.

This CDR3 is CASRNSGSLYNEQFF. The DNA of the CDR3 is TGTGCCAGCAGGAATAGCGGGAGCCTATACAATGAGCAGTTCTTC. The chain is built from TRBV28 and TRBJ2-1; 9 bases fit TRBD2. The CDR3 consists of 15 residues. The germline CDR1 and CDR2 sequences are MDHEN and SYDVKM. V dropped 6 bases and J dropped 4; count of bases not matched to a gene: 7. Full variable domain (remainder filled in from reference TRBV28 and TRBJ2-1): DVKVTQSSRYLVKRTGEKVFLECVQDMDHENMFWYRQDPGLGLRLIYFSYDVKMKEKGDIPEGYSVSREKKERFSLILESASTNQTSMYLCASRNSGSLYNEQFFGPGTRLTVL.

The chain is built from TRBV3-1 (or the pseudogene TRBV3-2) and TRBJ1-1, with D possibly TRBD1 on 5 matching bases. V was clipped by 0 bases and J by 6 bases, with 14 bases between them. The germline V gene has CDR1 LGHDT and CDR2 YNNKEL (reference sequence). This CDR3 is 15 amino acids long. Here the CDR3 reads CASSQDEVGGAEAFF. Here the CDR3 DNA reads TGTGCCAGCAGCCAAGATGAGGTTGGAGGGGCTGAAGCTTTCTTT.

The V and J genes are TRBV19 and TRBJ2-2; TRBD2 matches 8 bases. The germline V gene encodes CDR1 LNHDA and CDR2 SQIVND (reference sequence). J lost 0 bases, V lost 10 bases, and 10 bases had no gene match. The CDR3 is 16 residues long. As DNA, the CDR3 is TGTGCCACCCGGGGGGGACCCATCGCGAACACCGGGGAGCTGTTTTTT. Its translation: CATRGGPIANTGELFF.

The chain carries TRBV7-2 and TRBJ2-7; possibly TRBD1 for D (5 bases). V was cut by 1 base and J by 4 bases, with 11 bases left in between. Germline assignment: CDR1 SGHTA and CDR2 FQGNSA. The CDR3 contains 14 residues. The CDR3 loop is CASSLDPGFYEQYV. Written as DNA, the CDR3 is TGTGCCAGCAGCTTAGACCCAGGGTTTTACGAGCAGTACGTC.

This chain links TRBV30 with TRBJ2-6; possible D gene TRBD2, 5 bases. Germline assignment: CDR1 GTSNPN and CDR2 SVGIG (reference sequence). Trimming removed 0 bases at V and 5 bases at J, with 14 bases between. This CDR3 spans 16 amino acids. CDR3 sequence (DNA): TGTGCCTGGAGTGTACCGAAACCGGGGTGGGCCAACGTCCTGACTTTC. Protein: CAWSVPKPGWANVLTF.

The J gene is TRBJ2-1, the V gene TRBV7-8; D gene uncertain. V was trimmed by 6 bases and J by 4 bases, leaving 16 bases between them. CDR1 and CDR2 (germline): SGHVS, FQNEAQ. The CDR3 sequence is 15 residues long. CDR3 in amino acids: CASRNSELAYNEQFF. The CDR3 region has the DNA TGTGCCAGCAGAAATTCTGAACTTGCTTACAATGAGCAGTTCTTC. Looking up the rest from reference TRBV7-8 and TRBJ2-1 gives the full variable domain: GAGVSQSPRYKVAKRGQDVALRCDPISGHVSLFWYQQALGQGPEFLTYFQNEAQLDKSGLPSDRFFAERPEGSVSTLKIQRTQQEDSAVYLCASRNSELAYNEQFFGPGTRLTVL.

The V gene is TRBV7-3, the J gene TRBJ2-2; the match to TRBD1 covers 7 bases. This CDR3 has 16 residues. The germline gives CDR1 SGHTA, CDR2 FQGTGA. Germline trimming cut 4 bases from V and 4 bases from J; bases unmatched to any gene: 9. The CDR3, as DNA: TGTGCCAGCAGCTCCGGACAGGCCAGGAGCACCGGGGAGCTGTTTTTT. Translating it yields CASSSGQARSTGELFF.

The table lists this clone with a few counts. The chain combines TRBV10-1 with TRBJ2-1, with D perhaps matching TRBD2 (6 bases). In germline, CDR1 is WNHNN, CDR2 SYGVQD (reference sequence). With 4 bases removed from V and 4 bases from J, the gap between germline ends came to 17 bases. CDR3 size: 16 residues. This CDR3 reads CASSVLLGLSYNEQFF. CDR3 in DNA: TGCGCCAGCAGTGTACTCTTGGGACTTAGTTACAATGAGCAGTTCTTC.

The chain employs TRBV4-1 and TRBJ1-2; a weak D match, TRBD1 (5 bases). The V end lost 0 bases, the J end lost 9 bases, and 14 bases lay between the germline ends. CDR1 and CDR2 (germline): MGHRA, YSYEKL. This CDR3 has 14 residues. CDR3 sequence (DNA): TGCGCCAGCAGCCAAGATAGGCTGGGGGGGAGCTACACCTTC. It is translated as CASSQDRLGGSYTF.

Only a few counts were recorded for this clone. The chain joins TRBV14 to TRBJ2-5; TRBD2 matches 9 bases. The V and J ends lost 2 bases and 4 bases, in that order; junction bases with no gene match: 5. In germline, CDR1 is SGHDN, CDR2 FVKESK. This CDR3 comprises 15 residues. In DNA form, the CDR3 reads TGTGCCAGCAGCCAAAGTTTAGCGGGGGCAGAGACCCAGTACTTC. Its protein product is CASSQSLAGAETQYF.